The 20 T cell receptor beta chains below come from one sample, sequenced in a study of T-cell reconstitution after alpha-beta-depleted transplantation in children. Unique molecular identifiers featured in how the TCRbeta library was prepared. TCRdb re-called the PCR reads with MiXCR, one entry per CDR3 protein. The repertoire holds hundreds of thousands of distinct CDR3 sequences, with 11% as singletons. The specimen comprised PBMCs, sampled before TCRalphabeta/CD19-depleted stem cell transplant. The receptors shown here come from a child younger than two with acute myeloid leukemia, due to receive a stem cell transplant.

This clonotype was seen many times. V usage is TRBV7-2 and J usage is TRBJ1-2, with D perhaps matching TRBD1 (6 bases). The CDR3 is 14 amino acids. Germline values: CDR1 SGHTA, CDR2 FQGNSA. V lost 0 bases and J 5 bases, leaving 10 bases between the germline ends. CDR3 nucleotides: TGTGCCAGCAGCTTAGCCCCTACAGGGTATGGCTACACCTTC. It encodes CASSLAPTGYGYTF.

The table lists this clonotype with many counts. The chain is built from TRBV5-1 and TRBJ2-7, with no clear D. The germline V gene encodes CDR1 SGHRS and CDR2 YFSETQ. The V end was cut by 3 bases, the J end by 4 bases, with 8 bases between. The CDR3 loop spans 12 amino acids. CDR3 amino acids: CASSSLLYEQYF. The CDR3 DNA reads TGCGCCAGCAGCTCCCTCCTGTACGAGCAGTACTTC.

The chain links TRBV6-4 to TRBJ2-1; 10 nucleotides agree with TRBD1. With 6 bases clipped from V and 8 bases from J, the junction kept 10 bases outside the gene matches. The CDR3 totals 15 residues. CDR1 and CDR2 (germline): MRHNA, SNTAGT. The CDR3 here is CASSDLQTGGDEQFF. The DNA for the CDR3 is TGTGCCAGCAGCGACCTCCAGACAGGGGGCGATGAGCAGTTCTTC.

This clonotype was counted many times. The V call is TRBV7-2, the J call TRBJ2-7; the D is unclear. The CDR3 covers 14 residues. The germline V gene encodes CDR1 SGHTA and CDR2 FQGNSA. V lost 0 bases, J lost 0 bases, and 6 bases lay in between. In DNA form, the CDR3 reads TGTGCCAGCAGCTTAGCTGTAGACTCCTACGAGCAGTACTTC. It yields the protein CASSLAVDSYEQYF.

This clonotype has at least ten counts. The CDR3 bases are TGTGCCAGCAGTGGAAGGGGGAATGCTGCCAACGAGCAGTACTTC. Encoded protein: CASSGRGNAANEQYF. The rearrangement joins TRBV6-1 to TRBJ2-7; tentative D call: TRBD1 (6 bases). The CDR3 covers 15 residues. Trimming cost V 4 bases and J 5 bases, with 18 bases left between them. Germline V CDR1 and CDR2: MNHNS, SASEGT.

The CDR3: CASSPGVGGWNSPLHF. The CDR3 bases are TGTGCCAGCAGCCCCGGGGTAGGGGGTTGGAATTCACCCCTCCACTTT. The rearrangement joins TRBV7-8 to TRBJ1-6, with D perhaps matching TRBD1 (6 bases). The germline V and J ends were trimmed by 5 bases and 7 bases, with 18 bases remaining between them. This CDR3 contains 16 residues. From germline, CDR1 is SGHVS and CDR2 FQNEAQ.

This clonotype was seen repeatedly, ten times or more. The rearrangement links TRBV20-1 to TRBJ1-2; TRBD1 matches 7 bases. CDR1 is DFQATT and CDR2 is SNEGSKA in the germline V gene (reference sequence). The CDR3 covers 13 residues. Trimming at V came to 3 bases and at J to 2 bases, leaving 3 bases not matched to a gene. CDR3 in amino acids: CSARRGLNYGYTF. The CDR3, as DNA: TGCAGTGCTAGGAGGGGGCTGAACTATGGCTACACCTTC.

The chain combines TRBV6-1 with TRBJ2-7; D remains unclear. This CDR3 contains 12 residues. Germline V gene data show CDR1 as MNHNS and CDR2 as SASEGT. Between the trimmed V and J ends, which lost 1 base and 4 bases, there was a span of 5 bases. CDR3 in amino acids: CASSEVRYEQYF. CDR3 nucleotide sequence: TGTGCCAGCAGTGAAGTAAGGTACGAGCAGTACTTC.

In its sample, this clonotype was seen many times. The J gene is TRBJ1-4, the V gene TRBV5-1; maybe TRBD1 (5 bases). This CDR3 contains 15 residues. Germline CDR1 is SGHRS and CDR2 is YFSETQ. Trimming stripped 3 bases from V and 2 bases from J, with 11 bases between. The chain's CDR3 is CASSSLGGTNEKLFF. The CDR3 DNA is TGCGCCAGCAGCTCCCTCGGGGGGACTAATGAAAAACTGTTTTTT.

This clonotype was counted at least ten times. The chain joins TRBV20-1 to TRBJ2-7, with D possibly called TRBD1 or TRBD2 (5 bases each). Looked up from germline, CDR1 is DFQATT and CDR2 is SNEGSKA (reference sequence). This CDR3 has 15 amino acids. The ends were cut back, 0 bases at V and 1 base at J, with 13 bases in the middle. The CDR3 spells CSARDQGAWSYEQYF. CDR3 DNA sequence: TGCAGTGCTAGAGATCAGGGAGCGTGGTCCTACGAGCAGTACTTC.

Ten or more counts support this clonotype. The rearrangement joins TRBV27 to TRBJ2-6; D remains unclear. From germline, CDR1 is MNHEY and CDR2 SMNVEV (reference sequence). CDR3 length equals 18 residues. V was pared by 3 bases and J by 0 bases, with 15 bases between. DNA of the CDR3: TGTGCCAGCAGTTTGGTAGCCCAGCATTTCTCTGGGGCCAACGTCCTGACTTTC. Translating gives CASSLVAQHFSGANVLTF. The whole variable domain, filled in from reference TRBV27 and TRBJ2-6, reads EAQVTQNPRYLITVTGKKLTVTCSQNMNHEYMSWYRQDPGLGLRQIYYSMNVEVTDKGDVPEGYKVSRKEKRNFPLILESPSPNQTSLYFCASSLVAQHFSGANVLTFGAGSRLTVL.

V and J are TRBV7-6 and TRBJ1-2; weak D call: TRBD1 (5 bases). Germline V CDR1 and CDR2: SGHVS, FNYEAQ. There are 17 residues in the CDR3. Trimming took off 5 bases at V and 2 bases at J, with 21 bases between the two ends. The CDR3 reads CASSPIRGDGPNYGYTF. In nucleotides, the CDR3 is TGTGCCAGCAGCCCTATTAGGGGCGACGGACCCAACTATGGCTACACCTTC. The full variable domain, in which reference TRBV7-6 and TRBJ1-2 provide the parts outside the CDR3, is GAGVSQSPRYKVTKRGQDVALRCDPISGHVSLYWYRQALGQGPEFLTYFNYEAQQDKSGLPNDRFSAERPEGSISTLTIQRTEQRDSAMYRCASSPIRGDGPNYGYTFGSGTRLTVV.

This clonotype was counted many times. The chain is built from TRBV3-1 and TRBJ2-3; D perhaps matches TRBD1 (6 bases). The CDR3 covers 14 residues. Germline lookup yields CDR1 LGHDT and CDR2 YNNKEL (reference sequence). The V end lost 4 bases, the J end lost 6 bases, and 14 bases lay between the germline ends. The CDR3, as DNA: TGTGCCAGCAGCCGCATCGCAAGGGGGGATACGCAGTATTTT. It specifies CASSRIARGDTQYF.

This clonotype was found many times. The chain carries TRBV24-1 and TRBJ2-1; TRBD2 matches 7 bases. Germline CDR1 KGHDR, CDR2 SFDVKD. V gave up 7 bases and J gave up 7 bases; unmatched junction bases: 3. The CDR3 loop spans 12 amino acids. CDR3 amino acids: CATRAGRNEQFF. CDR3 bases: TGTGCCACCAGAGCGGGGAGGAATGAGCAGTTCTTC.

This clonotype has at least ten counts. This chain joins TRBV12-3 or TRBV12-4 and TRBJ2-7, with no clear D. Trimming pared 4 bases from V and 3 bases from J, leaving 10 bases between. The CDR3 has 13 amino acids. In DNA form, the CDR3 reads TGTGCCAGCAGTTGGAAAAGAGACTACGAGCAGTACTTC. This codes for CASSWKRDYEQYF.

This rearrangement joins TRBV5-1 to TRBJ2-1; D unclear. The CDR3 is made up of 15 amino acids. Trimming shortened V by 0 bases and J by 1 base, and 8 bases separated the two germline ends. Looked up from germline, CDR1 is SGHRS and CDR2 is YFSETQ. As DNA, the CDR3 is TGCGCCAGCAGCTTGGTAGTTGGTTCCTACAATGAGCAGTTCTTC. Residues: CASSLVVGSYNEQFF.

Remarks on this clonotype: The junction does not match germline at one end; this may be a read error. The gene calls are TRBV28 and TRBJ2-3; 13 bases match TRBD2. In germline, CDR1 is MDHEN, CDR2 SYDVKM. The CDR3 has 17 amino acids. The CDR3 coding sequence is TGTACCAGCAGTTTCTCCGGACTAGCGGGGGGCACAGATACGCAGTATTTT. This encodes CTSSFSGLAGGTDTQYF.

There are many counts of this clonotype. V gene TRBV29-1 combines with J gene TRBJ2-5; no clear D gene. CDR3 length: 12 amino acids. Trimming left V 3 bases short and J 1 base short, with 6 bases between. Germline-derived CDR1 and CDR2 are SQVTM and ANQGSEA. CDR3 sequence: CSVEPSQETQYF. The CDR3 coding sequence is TGCAGCGTTGAGCCCAGCCAAGAGACCCAGTACTTC. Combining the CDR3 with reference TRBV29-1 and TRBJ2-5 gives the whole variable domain SAVISQKPSRDICQRGTSLTIQCQVDSQVTMMFWYRQQPGQSLTLIATANQGSEATYESGFVIDKFPISRPNLTFSTLTVSNMSPEDSSIYLCSVEPSQETQYFGPGTRLLVL.

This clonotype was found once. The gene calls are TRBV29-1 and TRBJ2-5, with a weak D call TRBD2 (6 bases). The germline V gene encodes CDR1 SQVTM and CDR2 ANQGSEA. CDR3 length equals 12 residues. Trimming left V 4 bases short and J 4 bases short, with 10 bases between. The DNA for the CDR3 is TGCAGCGTTGCGGGGGTCGTAGAGACCCAGTACTTC. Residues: CSVAGVVETQYF. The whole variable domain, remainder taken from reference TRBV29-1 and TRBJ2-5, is SAVISQKPSRDICQRGTSLTIQCQVDSQVTMMFWYRQQPGQSLTLIATANQGSEATYESGFVIDKFPISRPNLTFSTLTVSNMSPEDSSIYLCSVAGVVETQYFGPGTRLLVL.

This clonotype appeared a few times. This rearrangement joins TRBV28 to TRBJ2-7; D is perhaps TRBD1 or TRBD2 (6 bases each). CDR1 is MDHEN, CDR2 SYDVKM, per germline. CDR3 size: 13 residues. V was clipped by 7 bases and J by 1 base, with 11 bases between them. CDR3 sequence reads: CASILGGSYEQYF. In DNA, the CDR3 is TGTGCCAGCATCCTAGGGGGGTCCTACGAGCAGTACTTC.